This entry lists 26 T cell receptor beta chains sequenced from one sample in a study of blood T cells in healthy people across ages. A sample-barcoded 5' primer and a J-beta primer mix were used in a second PCR of roughly 7 to 11 cycles. TCRdb re-called the 5' RACE reads with MiXCR, one entry per CDR3 protein. The profile shows about 840,000 distinct CDR3 sequences, just under 30% of them singletons. Another study also made use of these data, one on T cells of mothers and their children.

Sequencing was carried out using blood. These receptors were taken from a woman in her 40s in good health.

The chain links TRBV20-1 to TRBJ1-2; 8 bases are shared with TRBD1. From germline, CDR1 is DFQATT and CDR2 SNEGSKA (reference sequence). The CDR3 is 12 residues long. V lost 2 bases to trimming and J lost 7 bases; unmatched junction nucleotides: 3. CDR3 sequence: CSARQGARGYTF. The CDR3 nucleotides read TGCAGTGCTAGACAGGGGGCGCGTGGCTACACCTTC.

As to this clonotype: A clone one base away is much larger, so this may be a read error. The rearrangement uses TRBV12-3 or TRBV12-4 and TRBJ2-1; 8 bases match TRBD1. The ends lost 7 bases at V and 10 bases at J; junction bases unmatched: 6. This CDR3 contains 12 residues. The DNA of the CDR3 is TGTGCCAGCACCCGGACAGGGTACGAGCAGTTCTTC. This encodes CASTRTGYEQFF.

Note on this clonotype: Lacking the conserved final phenylalanine or tryptophan, this CDR3 likely reflects a read error. The chain couples TRBV5-5 to TRBJ1-2; TRBD1 agrees at 12 bases. The CDR3 consists of 18 residues. Germline CDR1 reads SGHKS; CDR2 reads YYEKEE (reference sequence). V lost 0 bases and J lost 4; bases outside the gene matches: 10. The CDR3 DNA reads TGTGCCAGCAGCTTGGAGTCGGGACAGGGGGCCTACCCCTATGGCTACACCTTA. As protein: CASSLESGQGAYPYGYTL.

This clonotype has more than one count but fewer than ten. The V and J genes are TRBV4-1 and TRBJ2-3; the D gene is possibly TRBD1 (5 bases). CDR1 and CDR2 (germline): MGHRA, YSYEKL. This CDR3 has 15 residues. Trimming removed 0 bases from V and 5 bases from J, with 12 bases in between. The CDR3 DNA follows: TGCGCCAGCAGCCAAGATCTCCCAGGGCGAGATACGCAGTATTTT. Its protein is CASSQDLPGRDTQYF.

The rearrangement joins TRBV6-5 to TRBJ2-3, with TRBD1 as a possible D gene (5 bases). Trimming cost V 8 bases and J 0 bases, with 12 bases left between them. The CDR3 totals 14 residues. Germline CDR1 is MNHEY and CDR2 is SVGAGI. The CDR3 here is CASARALSTDTQYF. CDR3 bases: TGTGCCAGCGCCAGGGCTCTGAGCACAGATACGCAGTATTTT.

This clonotype was found many times. This chain's CDR3 is CAISDSPSDGYTF. CDR3 coding DNA: TGTGCCATCAGCGACAGCCCTAGTGATGGCTACACCTTC. The chain joins TRBV10-3 to TRBJ1-2, with TRBD1 as a possible D gene (5 bases). The CDR3 totals 13 residues. The V gene lost 6 bases and the J gene lost 6 bases, with 14 bases spanning the gap. Germline V gives CDR1 ENHRY, CDR2 SYGVKD.

The V gene is TRBV6-5, the J gene TRBJ1-4; D is undetermined. The germline gives CDR1 MNHEY, CDR2 SVGAGI. The germline V and J ends were trimmed by 6 bases and 10 bases, with 24 bases remaining between them. There are 16 residues in the CDR3. The CDR3 DNA sequence: TGTGCCAGCAGCTCGATGCCACTTTCAACGGTGGGAAAACTGTTTTTT. This gives the protein CASSSMPLSTVGKLFF.

The gene calls are TRBV13 and TRBJ2-7; perhaps TRBD2 as D (5 bases). The CDR3 has 16 amino acids. The germline V gene has CDR1 PRHDT and CDR2 FYEKMQ (reference sequence). The V end was cut by 4 bases, the J end by 5 bases, with 21 bases between. This CDR3 is CASSSQRAARRHEQYF. The CDR3 DNA reads TGTGCCAGCAGCTCCCAACGGGCCGCCCGGAGGCACGAGCAGTACTTC.

This clonotype was found once. V is TRBV7-2 and J is TRBJ1-4; 11 bases are shared with TRBD1. The CDR3 totals 15 residues. Germline trimming cut 5 bases from V and 7 bases from J; bases unmatched to any gene: 6. CDR1 is SGHTA and CDR2 is FQGNSA in the germline V gene. CDR3 protein: CASSARTGGGEKLFF. In DNA form, the CDR3 reads TGTGCCAGCAGCGCCAGGACAGGGGGCGGTGAAAAACTGTTTTTT.

In this sample, this clonotype turned up a few times. The chain joins TRBV5-1 to TRBJ2-5; TRBD1 matches at 12 bases. CDR3 length equals 18 residues. Germline V gene data show CDR1 as SGHRS and CDR2 as YFSETQ. The V gene end was trimmed by 5 bases and the J gene end by 3 bases; junction bases not matched to a gene: 14. CDR3 in amino acids: CASSQGTGGANWKETQYF. As DNA, the CDR3 is TGCGCCAGCAGTCAGGGGACAGGGGGCGCGAATTGGAAAGAGACCCAGTACTTC.

The rearrangement links TRBV7-2 to TRBJ1-2; 7 nucleotides agree with TRBD1. The CDR3 has 14 amino acids. Germline-derived CDR1 and CDR2 are SGHTA and FQGNSA. V was clipped by 2 bases and J by 5 bases; unmatched bases: 5. The CDR3 spells CASSLTGQLYGYTF. Written as DNA, the CDR3 is TGTGCCAGCAGCTTAACGGGACAGCTTTATGGCTACACCTTC.

Ten or more counts support this clonotype. V gene TRBV4-1 combines with J gene TRBJ1-6; D remains ambiguous. The CDR3 loop spans 17 amino acids. The V gene's germline CDR1 is MGHRA and CDR2 YSYEKL. V gave up 0 bases and J gave up 6 bases, with 15 bases separating them. The CDR3 here is CASSQDRIRSLNSPLHF. The DNA for the CDR3 is TGCGCCAGCAGCCAAGATCGGATTCGGAGCCTTAATTCACCCCTCCACTTT.

This clonotype was seen at least ten times. This chain joins TRBV28 and TRBJ2-1; 13 positions match TRBD2. Per germline, CDR1 MDHEN and CDR2 SYDVKM. Trimming removed 6 bases from V and 1 base from J; junction bases left unmatched: 3. The CDR3 totals 16 residues. CDR3 sequence: CASSSTSGGSYNEQFF. Here the CDR3 DNA reads TGTGCCAGCAGCTCGACTAGCGGGGGGTCCTACAATGAGCAGTTCTTC.

This clonotype was counted between two and nine times. The chain has TRBV28 and TRBJ2-7; possible D gene TRBD1, 5 bases. Between the trimmed V and J ends, which lost 10 bases and 4 bases, there was a span of 11 bases. The CDR3 loop spans 11 amino acids. Per the germline V gene, CDR1 is MDHEN and CDR2 is SYDVKM. In DNA, the CDR3 is TGTGCCAACACCACAGGATACGAGCAGTACTTC. Protein: CANTTGYEQYF.

This clonotype was detected once. The chain uses TRBV5-6 and TRBJ1-3; D is ambiguous. V lost 4 bases and J lost 0, with 11 bases in between. From germline, CDR1 is SGHDT and CDR2 YYEEEE. This CDR3 has 15 amino acids. CDR3 protein: CASSPGIFSGNTIYF. The CDR3 DNA sequence: TGTGCCAGCAGCCCCGGGATATTCTCTGGAAACACCATATATTTT.

The sample holds a few counts of this clonotype. The chain recombines TRBV28 with TRBJ1-2, with 8 bases identical to TRBD1. Germline V gene data show CDR1 as MDHEN and CDR2 as SYDVKM. The CDR3 length is 16 residues. The ends lost 5 bases at V and 0 bases at J; junction bases unmatched: 8. The CDR3 here is CASSPTGGLANYGYTF. The CDR3 bases are TGTGCCAGCAGTCCTACAGGGGGACTGGCTAACTATGGCTACACCTTC.

There are many counts of this clonotype. This chain uses TRBV20-1 with TRBJ2-1, with TRBD2 identical over 7 bases. J gave up 6 bases and V 7 bases, and 12 bases lay outside the gene matches. The V gene's germline CDR1 is DFQATT and CDR2 SNEGSKA (reference sequence). CDR3 size: 14 residues. CDR3 region: CSVPWGGSGNEQFF. The CDR3 DNA follows: TGCAGTGTCCCGTGGGGGGGAAGTGGCAATGAGCAGTTCTTC.

As to this clonotype: A read error may account for a junction end that differs from germline. V gene TRBV28 combines with J gene TRBJ2-7, with D uncertain. The CDR3 has 11 residues. Germline V gene data show CDR1 as MDHEN and CDR2 as SYDVKM. In DNA, the CDR3 is TGTGCCGGCAGTCTAACCTACGAGCAGTACTTC. As protein: CAGSLTYEQYF. Looking up the rest from reference TRBV28 and TRBJ2-7 gives the full variable domain: DVKVTQSSRYLVKRTGEKVFLECVQDMDHENMFWYRQDPGLGLRLIYFSYDVKMKEKGDIPEGYSVSREKKERFSLILESASTNQTSMYLCAGSLTYEQYFGPGTRLTVT.

This clonotype was counted ten times or more. This CDR3 is CASSQGSGEAYEQYF. The CDR3 DNA reads TGCGCCAGCAGCCAAGGGTCGGGAGAGGCCTACGAGCAGTACTTC. The genes are TRBV4-3 and TRBJ2-7, with a tentative D call TRBD2 (6 bases). This CDR3 region has 15 residues. CDR1 is LGHNA and CDR2 is YSLEER in the germline V gene. The germline V and J ends were trimmed by 1 base and 2 bases, with 12 bases remaining between them.

Note on this clonotype: With a much larger clone just one base away, this may be a read error. The chain is built from TRBV15 and TRBJ2-1; either TRBD1 or TRBD2 may supply D (5 bases each). The CDR3 has 15 residues. Germline CDR1 reads LNHNV; CDR2 reads YYDKDF (reference sequence). The germline V and J ends were trimmed by 1 base and 3 bases, with 10 bases remaining between them. The CDR3, as DNA: TGTGCCACCAGCAGAGGAGGGGACCGCTACAATGAGCAGTTCTTC. This codes for CATSRGGDRYNEQFF.

At least ten counts were recorded for this clonotype. The chain carries TRBV3-1 and TRBJ2-7, with D possibly being TRBD1 (6 bases). The CDR3 length is 15 residues. Germline V gene lookup returns CDR1 LGHDT and CDR2 YNNKEL (reference sequence). With 1 base removed from V and 1 base from J, the gap between germline ends came to 11 bases. The CDR3 DNA reads TGTGCCAGCAGCCAAGTAAGGGGGTCTTCCTACGAGCAGTACTTC. This sequence encodes CASSQVRGSSYEQYF.

The genes are TRBV27 and TRBJ1-1; D unresolved. This CDR3 contains 13 residues. Between the trimmed V and J ends, which lost 10 bases and 3 bases, there was a span of 15 bases. Germline V gene lookup returns CDR1 MNHEY and CDR2 SMNVEV (reference sequence). For the CDR3, the DNA is TGTGCCACCGGCTGGAGTGGAGACACTGAAGCTTTCTTT. This codes for CATGWSGDTEAFF.

There are a few counts of this clonotype. The chain has TRBV4-3 and TRBJ2-7; D ambiguous. Germline CDR1 and CDR2: LGHNA and YSLEER. The germline V and J ends were trimmed by 1 base and 0 bases, with 10 bases remaining between them. This CDR3 comprises 15 residues. The CDR3 sequence: CASSQVASYSYEQYF. The CDR3 region has the DNA TGCGCCAGCAGCCAAGTGGCTTCTTACTCCTACGAGCAGTACTTC.

In its sample, this clonotype was seen a few times. This sequence joins TRBV28 and TRBJ1-5; no definite D call. V lost 5 bases and J 2 bases, leaving 13 bases between the germline ends. The germline gives CDR1 MDHEN, CDR2 SYDVKM. The CDR3 extends over 15 amino acids. CDR3 sequence reads: CASSPAGLGNQPQHF. The DNA for the CDR3 is TGTGCCAGCAGTCCGGCGGGGTTGGGCAATCAGCCCCAGCATTTT.

V is TRBV29-1 and J is TRBJ2-2, with D possibly matching TRBD1 (6 bases). The CDR3 covers 13 residues. V was clipped by 5 bases and J by 5 bases, with 12 bases between them. In germline, CDR1 is SQVTM, CDR2 ANQGSEA. CDR3 in amino acids: CSVTGSWTGELFF. CDR3 coding DNA: TGCAGCGTTACAGGGTCGTGGACCGGGGAGCTGTTTTTT.

Notes on this clonotype: At one end, the junction sequence differs from germline, possibly due to a read error. CDR3 sequence reads: CAGSSIGVETQYF. The CDR3 DNA sequence: TGTGCCGGCAGTTCCATTGGCGTGGAGACCCAGTACTTC. This rearrangement joins TRBV12-3 or TRBV12-4 to TRBJ2-5, with D unclear. The CDR3 runs 13 residues.